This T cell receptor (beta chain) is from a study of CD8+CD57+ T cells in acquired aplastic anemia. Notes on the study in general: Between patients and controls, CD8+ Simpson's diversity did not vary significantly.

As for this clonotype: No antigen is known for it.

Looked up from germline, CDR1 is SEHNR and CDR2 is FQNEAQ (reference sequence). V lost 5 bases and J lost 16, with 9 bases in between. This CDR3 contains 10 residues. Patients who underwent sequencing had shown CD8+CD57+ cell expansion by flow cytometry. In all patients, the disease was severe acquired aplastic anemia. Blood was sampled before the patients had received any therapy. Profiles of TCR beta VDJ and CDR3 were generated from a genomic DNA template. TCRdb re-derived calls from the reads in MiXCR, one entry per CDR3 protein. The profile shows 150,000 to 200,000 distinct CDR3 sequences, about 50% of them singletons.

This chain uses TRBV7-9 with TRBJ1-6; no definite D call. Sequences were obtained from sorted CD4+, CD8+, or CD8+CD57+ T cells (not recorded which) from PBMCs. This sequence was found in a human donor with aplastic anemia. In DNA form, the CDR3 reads TGTGCCAGCAGCGATCGGGTGCTCCACTTT. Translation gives CASSDRVLHF.